Below are 16 T cell receptor beta chains sequenced from a single sample in a study of post-analysis software for immune sequencing data. General observations from the study: There were a few TRBV segments more frequent in patients than controls, and TRBV5-6, TRBV5-1 and TRBV20-1 were among them.

Which antigens these TCRs recognize remains unknown. TCR beta libraries were prepared from cDNA with unique molecular identifiers. TCRdb re-analysed the PCR reads in MiXCR, keeping a single row per CDR3 protein. The data contain approximately 730,000 distinct CDR3 sequences, roughly 27% of them singletons. Sequencing was performed on blood. These receptors were taken from a girl aged 10-17 years with multiple sclerosis.

This clonotype was detected a few times. This chain uses TRBV10-3 with TRBJ2-1; TRBD2 matches at 8 bases. The junction had 20 bases not matched to a gene; V was cut back by 10 bases and J by 6 bases. This CDR3 spans 17 amino acids. Germline V lookup: CDR1 ENHRY, CDR2 SYGVKD. The DNA of the CDR3 is TGTGCCACTCGACGCCCTACGGGGGGGCGGGGTAGCAATGAGCAGTTCTTC. Translating gives CATRRPTGGRGSNEQFF.

This clonotype has a handful of counts. The chain carries TRBV4-3 and TRBJ2-1; a possible D gene is TRBD2 (5 bases). The V gene's germline CDR1 is LGHNA and CDR2 YSLEER. This CDR3 is 15 amino acids long. V was trimmed by 3 bases and J by 5 bases, leaving 14 bases between them. CDR3: CASSHLARENNEQFF. Here the CDR3 DNA reads TGCGCCAGCAGCCACCTAGCTAGAGAAAACAATGAGCAGTTCTTC.

V usage is TRBV7-6 and J usage is TRBJ2-5; no definite D call. The germline V gene has CDR1 SGHVS and CDR2 FNYEAQ. V was clipped by 2 bases and J by 10 bases, with 11 bases between them. There are 12 residues in the CDR3. This chain's CDR3 is CASSLNLRDQYF. The CDR3 DNA sequence: TGTGCCAGCAGCTTAAACTTAAGGGACCAGTACTTC.

This clonotype appeared a few times. The chain carries TRBV12-3 or TRBV12-4 and TRBJ2-5; TRBD2 matches at 13 bases. V was clipped by 1 base and J by 11 bases; unmatched bases: 4. The CDR3 has 14 amino acids. The CDR3 reads CASSLGTSGRSQYF. The CDR3 DNA follows: TGTGCCAGCAGTTTAGGGACTAGCGGGAGATCGCAGTACTTC.

This clonotype came up a few times. The chain combines TRBV5-5 with TRBJ2-3, with 14 bases identical to TRBD2. From germline, CDR1 is SGHKS and CDR2 YYEKEE (reference sequence). Unmatched junction bases numbered 6, after V lost 2 bases and J lost 4 bases. The CDR3 runs to 17 residues. The CDR3 sequence: CASSFGTSGREADTQYF. The CDR3 DNA reads as TGTGCCAGCAGCTTCGGGACTAGCGGGAGAGAAGCAGATACGCAGTATTTT.

J is TRBJ1-2 and V is TRBV6-5, with no clear D. The CDR3 covers 15 residues. V was cut by 5 bases and J by 7 bases, with 20 bases left in between. The germline V gene has CDR1 MNHEY and CDR2 SVGAGI. The CDR3 is CASSLRAEIRGGYTF. Here the CDR3 DNA reads TGTGCCAGCAGTCTCCGGGCCGAAATCCGTGGTGGCTACACCTTC.

This clonotype turned up a few times. The V gene is TRBV20-1, the J gene TRBJ2-5; TRBD2 matches at 10 bases. There are 15 residues in the CDR3. Germline trimming cut 5 bases from V and 5 bases from J; bases unmatched to any gene: 11. Germline V gene sequence: CDR1 DFQATT, CDR2 SNEGSKA (reference sequence). In nucleotides, the CDR3 is TGCAGTGCTGGCCCCCTAGCGGGAGATACGGAGACCCAGTACTTC. This gives the protein CSAGPLAGDTETQYF.

The rearrangement links TRBV12-3 or TRBV12-4 to TRBJ2-5, with D possibly being TRBD2 (5 bases). This CDR3 comprises 16 residues. V was trimmed by 2 bases and J by 3 bases, leaving 16 bases between them. This chain's CDR3 is CASSLSSWTLEETQYF. The CDR3 coding sequence is TGTGCCAGCAGTTTAAGTTCGTGGACTCTCGAAGAGACCCAGTACTTC.

The chain joins TRBV20-1 to TRBJ1-6; D unresolved. The CDR3 spans 8 residues. Deletions cut 6 bases from V and 12 bases from J, with 3 bases between. Per the germline V gene, CDR1 is DFQATT and CDR2 is SNEGSKA (reference sequence). The chain's CDR3 is CSALPLHF. The CDR3 DNA reads as TGCAGTGCCCTACCCCTCCACTTT.

This clonotype was counted between two and nine times. The chain recombines TRBV10-3 with TRBJ1-1; D remains unclear. Looked up from germline, CDR1 is ENHRY and CDR2 is SYGVKD. With 0 bases removed from V and 2 bases from J, the gap between germline ends came to 10 bases. CDR3 size: 15 residues. CDR3 sequence (DNA): TGTGCCATCAGTGAGTCTGAGCCGGCTAACACTGAAGCTTTCTTT. Translation gives CAISESEPANTEAFF.

The chain combines TRBV3-1 with TRBJ1-1, with D unclear. The CDR3 is 14 residues long. The ends were cut back, 0 bases at V and 0 bases at J, with 5 bases in the middle. Germline V gene data show CDR1 as LGHDT and CDR2 as YNNKEL (reference sequence). The CDR3 loop is CASSQEIMNTEAFF. DNA of the CDR3: TGTGCCAGCAGCCAAGAGATCATGAACACTGAAGCTTTCTTT.

CDR3 region: CASSYSGGADYGYTF. CDR3 DNA sequence: TGTGCCAGCAGTTACTCGGGGGGGGCGGACTATGGCTACACCTTC. V usage is TRBV6-6 and J usage is TRBJ1-2; tentatively, D is TRBD1 (6 bases). Germline CDR1 MNHNY, CDR2 SVGAGI (reference sequence). V was cut by 0 bases and J by 3 bases, with 11 bases left in between. The CDR3 has 15 residues.

A remark on this clonotype: Relative to the germline gene, one junction end is altered; a read error may explain this. This sequence joins TRBV12-3 or TRBV12-4 and TRBJ2-3, with D possibly matching TRBD1 (6 bases). The CDR3 is 15 residues long. The CDR3 bases are TGTGCCAGCAGTTGGGGGCCCTCTCGAACAGATGCGCAGTATTTT. Translation gives CASSWGPSRTDAQYF.

The chain links TRBV5-1 to TRBJ1-1; D gene ambiguous. With 4 bases removed from V and 11 bases from J, the gap between germline ends came to 18 bases. Germline-derived CDR1 and CDR2 are SGHRS and YFSETQ. The CDR3 consists of 13 residues. The CDR3 DNA sequence: TGCGCCAGCAGCCCGGAGACTCGGCGTGGGGCTTTCTTT. Its protein is CASSPETRRGAFF.

The chain links TRBV6-4 to TRBJ1-2; D possibly corresponds to TRBD1 (5 bases). The CDR3 has 13 residues. Germline lookup yields CDR1 MRHNA and CDR2 SNTAGT. V gave up 2 bases and J gave up 6 bases, with 10 bases separating them. The CDR3 loop is CASSDDSRHGYTF. As DNA, the CDR3 is TGTGCCAGCAGTGACGACAGTCGGCATGGCTACACCTTC.

This clonotype occurred a few times. V gene TRBV20-1 combines with J gene TRBJ1-5, with TRBD1 as a possible D gene (6 bases). Trimming took 4 bases from V and 3 from J, leaving 13 bases between them. The CDR3 consists of 14 residues. Germline loops: CDR1 DFQATT, CDR2 SNEGSKA (reference sequence). This CDR3 is CSATRTANNQPQHF. The CDR3 DNA follows: TGCAGTGCTACAAGGACAGCCAACAATCAGCCCCAGCATTTT.